Below are 15 T cell receptor beta chains sequenced from a single sample in a study of blood T cell repertoires in COVID-19. TCRdb's copy holds only in-frame clones and misses some; the assay was immunoSEQ multiplex PCR. The table has 45,000 to 50,000 clones, 65% to 85% seen once. Sample: peripheral blood. These receptors originate from an elderly man in a cohort sampled during active COVID-19.

V gene TRBV5-1 combines with J gene TRBJ2-7; D is possibly TRBD1 (5 bases). CDR3 size: 14 residues. Germline-derived CDR1 and CDR2 are SGHRS and YFSETQ. The germline V and J ends were trimmed by 3 bases and 1 base, with 11 bases remaining between them. The CDR3, as DNA: TGCGCCAGCAGCTCAGGAAAGGGGTCCTACGAGCAGTACTTC. Translating gives CASSSGKGSYEQYF.

The J gene is TRBJ2-1, the V gene TRBV2; tentative D call: TRBD2 (7 bases). CDR1 is SNHLY and CDR2 is FYNNEI in the germline V gene. V was trimmed by 4 bases and J by 3 bases, leaving 16 bases between them. The CDR3 extends over 16 amino acids. The CDR3 DNA reads TGTGCCAGCAGTGGCGGGGGAGGGGGACGCTACAATGAGCAGTTCTTC. Its translation: CASSGGGGGRYNEQFF.

CDR3 bases: TGCGCCAGCAGCCGACAGGGGGCATCCTACGAGCAGTACTTC. Its protein is CASSRQGASYEQYF. J is TRBJ2-7 and V is TRBV5-1; 10 nucleotides align to TRBD1. CDR1 SGHRS and CDR2 YFSETQ come from the germline V gene. The CDR3 runs 14 residues. V gave up 4 bases and J gave up 1 base; unmatched junction bases: 2.

This clone has a single count. The chain joins TRBV15 to TRBJ1-5; D call uncertain. Germline CDR1 and CDR2: LNHNV and YYDKDF (reference sequence). This CDR3 region has 14 residues. V lost 1 base and J lost 0, with 4 bases in between. CDR3 protein: CATSRAYSNQPQHF. DNA for the CDR3: TGTGCCACCAGCAGAGCTTATAGCAATCAGCCCCAGCATTTT. Full variable domain (missing parts from reference TRBV15 and TRBJ1-5): DAMVIQNPRYQVTQFGKPVTLSCSQTLNHNVMYWYQQKSSQAPKLLFHYYDKDFNNEADTPDNFQSRRPNTSFCFLDIRSPGLGDTAMYLCATSRAYSNQPQHFGDGTRLSIL.

V and J are TRBV7-9 and TRBJ2-5; the D gene is possibly TRBD2 (5 bases). CDR3 size: 14 residues. Trimming shortened V by 5 bases and J by 2 bases, and 12 bases separated the two germline ends. CDR1 and CDR2 (germline): SEHNR, FQNEAQ (reference sequence). The CDR3 protein is CASSRRTFQETQYF. The CDR3 DNA reads as TGTGCCAGCAGCCGGCGGACTTTTCAAGAGACCCAGTACTTC.

The chain joins TRBV14 to TRBJ1-6; D possibly corresponds to TRBD1 (5 bases). The CDR3 covers 17 residues. CDR1 and CDR2 from the germline V gene are SGHDN and FVKESK. Trimming took 1 base from V and 2 from J, leaving 12 bases between them. The CDR3 here is CASSQVGGAAYNSPLHF. CDR3 in DNA: TGTGCCAGCAGCCAAGTTGGAGGGGCTGCCTATAATTCACCCCTCCACTTT. Together with reference TRBV14 and TRBJ1-6, the CDR3 gives the full variable domain: EAGVTQFPSHSVIEKGQTVTLRCDPISGHDNLYWYRRVMGKEIKFLLHFVKESKQDESGMPNNRFLAERTGGTYSTLKVQPAELEDSGVYFCASSQVGGAAYNSPLHFGNGTRLTVT.

The chain has TRBV3-1 (or the pseudogene TRBV3-2) and TRBJ1-2; D is ambiguous. V was pared by 0 bases and J by 8 bases, with 13 bases between. Germline-derived CDR1 and CDR2 are LGHDT and YNNKEL (reference sequence). The CDR3 loop spans 14 amino acids. The CDR3 is CASSQEGRLGGYTF. CDR3 sequence (DNA): TGTGCCAGCAGCCAAGAAGGCAGGCTTGGGGGCTACACCTTC.

This sequence joins TRBV7-9 and TRBJ2-7; 11 bases line up with TRBD1. The ends lost 1 base at V and 7 bases at J; junction bases unmatched: 12. From germline, CDR1 is SEHNR and CDR2 FQNEAQ (reference sequence). The CDR3 consists of 17 residues. The CDR3, as DNA: TGTGCCAGCAGCTTAGTTCCTTTCGGACAGGGGGCAGGAGAGCAGTACTTC. Protein sequence: CASSLVPFGQGAGEQYF.

This chain connects TRBV7-8 to TRBJ1-2; 8 bases are a match to TRBD1. V shed 3 bases and J 6 bases; nucleotides not matched to a gene: 15. Germline V CDR1 and CDR2: SGHVS, FQNEAQ. The CDR3 totals 17 residues. The CDR3 DNA reads as TGTGCCAGCAGCTTGAGGGCAGGGGGCGGTAGGGAAAATGGCTACACCTTC. Protein product: CASSLRAGGGRENGYTF. The complete variable domain, with remaining parts taken from reference TRBV7-8 and TRBJ1-2, reads GAGVSQSPRYKVAKRGQDVALRCDPISGHVSLFWYQQALGQGPEFLTYFQNEAQLDKSGLPSDRFFAERPEGSVSTLKIQRTQQEDSAVYLCASSLRAGGGRENGYTFGSGTRLTVV.

In its sample, this clone was seen once. The chain recombines TRBV11-3 with TRBJ2-3; D gene unclear. The CDR3 length is 14 residues. Trimming cost V 2 bases and J 1 base, with 7 bases left between them. Per germline, CDR1 SGHNT and CDR2 YENEEA. CDR3 coding DNA: TGTGCCAGCAGCTTAATCGGAGGCACAGATACGCAGTATTTT. Amino acids: CASSLIGGTDTQYF. The entire variable domain, with the rest obtained from reference TRBV11-3 and TRBJ2-3, is as follows: EAGVVQSPRYKIIEKKQPVAFWCNPISGHNTLYWYLQNLGQGPELLIRYENEEAVDDSQLPKDRFSAERLKGVDSTLKIQPAELGDSAVYLCASSLIGGTDTQYFGPGTRLTVL.

The chain links TRBV5-4 to TRBJ2-1; 10 bases match TRBD2. The germline V gene encodes CDR1 SGHNT and CDR2 YYREEE (reference sequence). The length of the CDR3 is 14 residues. Trimming removed 4 bases from V and 6 bases from J; junction bases left unmatched: 4. CDR3 bases: TGTGCCAGCAGCCCGGGACTAGCGCTCAATGAGCAGTTCTTC. Protein: CASSPGLALNEQFF.

V is TRBV7-9 and J is TRBJ1-1; 7 bases fit TRBD1. Trimming at V came to 4 bases and at J to 2 bases, leaving 4 bases not matched to a gene. The CDR3 extends over 14 amino acids. The germline CDR1 and CDR2 sequences are SEHNR and FQNEAQ (reference sequence). The CDR3 DNA sequence: TGTGCCAGCAGCTCCCAGGGGGGAAACACTGAAGCTTTCTTT. Its translation is CASSSQGGNTEAFF.

The V call is TRBV29-1, the J call TRBJ2-2; possibly TRBD1 for D (6 bases). V was cut by 3 bases and J by 6 bases, with 11 bases left in between. CDR1 is SQVTM, CDR2 ANQGSEA, per germline. This CDR3 is built from 13 residues. The CDR3 reads CSVDWAGAGELFF. The CDR3 DNA reads TGCAGCGTTGATTGGGCAGGGGCCGGGGAGCTGTTTTTT.

This rearrangement joins TRBV27 to TRBJ2-7; 8 nucleotides line up with TRBD2. Germline CDR1 MNHEY, CDR2 SMNVEV (reference sequence). V shed 1 base, J shed 4 bases, and the junction held 9 bases outside the gene matches. CDR3 length: 16 amino acids. CDR3 sequence reads: CASSLLDRASGYEQYF. The CDR3 DNA follows: TGTGCCAGCAGTTTATTAGATAGGGCTAGCGGGTACGAGCAGTACTTC.

The V gene is TRBV5-4, the J gene TRBJ2-2; D ambiguous. The CDR3 runs to 15 residues. V lost 0 bases to trimming and J lost 0 bases, with 6 bases between them. The germline V gene encodes CDR1 SGHNT and CDR2 YYREEE (reference sequence). The chain's CDR3 is CASSLGYSNTGELFF. The CDR3 DNA is TGTGCCAGCAGCTTGGGCTACTCGAACACCGGGGAGCTGTTTTTT.